This T cell receptor beta chain was found in a study of graft-versus-host responses after intestinal transplantation. Background on the study: Multivisceral, liver-intestinal, or isolated intestinal transplants were received by the recipients. The recipients all started with anti-thymocyte globulin induction and then took tacrolimus and steroids for approximately 3 years. Whole-study findings and limits: Those patients showing graft-donor T cell macrochimerism displayed high graft-versus-host to host-versus-graft clonal ratios in allografts. The recipient marrow held GvH clones, and some of them showed up first in ileum or blood.

Sequenced by immunoSEQ multiplex PCR; TCRdb stores in-frame clones only, minus some. The sample lists fewer than 120,000 clones, around 93% occurring once. This CDR3 region has 16 residues. V lost 4 bases to trimming and J lost 10 bases; unmatched junction nucleotides: 10. Looked up from germline, CDR1 is SGHRS and CDR2 is YFSETQ. Turning to this clone: Its cognate antigen is unknown.

The sequencing used unstimulated CD8+ T cells sorted from spleen or lymph node cells, collected before intestinal transplant. The sequence came from a human donor who received an intestinal transplant. This rearrangement joins TRBV5-1 to TRBJ2-1; 14 positions agree with TRBD2. CDR3: CASSTTGTSGSGEQFF. The CDR3 region has the DNA TGCGCCAGCAGCACCACCGGGACTAGCGGGAGCGGGGAGCAGTTCTTC.